Listed below are T cell receptor beta chains from one sample, sequenced in a study of T-cell memory formation after mild COVID-19. Using its own MiXCR run on the 5' RACE reads, TCRdb lists one record per CDR3 protein. The sample lists some 250,000 distinct CDR3 sequences, under 20% occurring once. The sample was PBMCs or a T cell subset sorted from them (not recorded which). The receptors here all came from a man aged 18 to 29 who had mild COVID-19 (a few samples of this study predate the infection). Cell type and time point are not known. CDR3s include the opening cysteine and the closing phenylalanine or tryptophan. A D gene is named only where the DNA matches it firmly. Not all rows give a size; the values are once, few, many and, for expanded clones, a class.

TRBV20-1	TRBJ2-7	16	few	TRBD2	CSARDPGLAVPYEQYF	TGCAGTGCTAGAGACCCGGGACTAGCAGTCCCCTACGAGCAGTACTTC
TRBV5-1	TRBJ2-1	12	few	.	CASSLLGNEQFF	TGCGCCAGCAGCTTGCTCGGCAATGAGCAGTTCTTC
TRBV30	TRBJ2-7	11	.	.	CAWSRGYEQYF	TGTGCCTGGAGTCGAGGTTACGAGCAGTACTTC
TRBV2	TRBJ1-1	14	few	.	CASSESPDIFEAFF	TGTGCCAGCAGTGAATCCCCGGACATATTTGAAGCTTTCTTT
TRBV27	TRBJ2-5	16	few	TRBD2	CASSSRRGLGRETQYF	TGTGCCAGCAGTTCGCGCCGGGGACTAGGCCGAGAGACCCAGTACTTC
TRBV5-1	TRBJ2-5	13	many	.	CASSPGDRETQYF	TGCGCCAGCAGCCCTGGGGATCGGGAGACCCAGTACTTC
TRBV4-1	TRBJ2-6	17	few	.	CASSLGPPRSGANVLTF	TGCGCCAGCAGCCTAGGACCCCCGCGCTCTGGGGCCAACGTCCTGACTTTC
TRBV15	TRBJ1-5	14	.	.	CATSSEQGLQPQHF	TGTGCCACCAGCAGCGAACAGGGACTTCAGCCCCAGCATTTT
TRBV27	TRBJ1-2	15	few	TRBD1	CASSSRRDRVGGYTF	TGTGCCAGCAGTTCTCGAAGGGACAGGGTGGGTGGCTACACCTTC
TRBV11-1	TRBJ2-7	16	.	TRBD2	CASSIPGLAWSEEQYF	TGTGCCAGCAGCATCCCAGGACTAGCCTGGTCTGAGGAGCAGTACTTC
TRBV5-4	TRBJ1-1	11	.	.	CATGVSAEAFF	TGTGCCACAGGGGTTTCGGCGGAAGCTTTCTTT
TRBV14	TRBJ2-1	15	.	TRBD1	CASSKITGGFNEQFF	TGTGCCAGCAGCAAGATCACAGGGGGCTTTAATGAGCAGTTCTTC
TRBV24-1	TRBJ2-7	15	few	.	CATRPGTLGGYEQYF	TGTGCCACCCGGCCCGGGACCCTAGGGGGTTACGAGCAGTACTTC
TRBV4-1	TRBJ2-7	15	few	TRBD2	CASSQASVGRGEQYF	TGCGCCAGCAGCCAAGCGTCGGTTGGGAGGGGCGAGCAGTACTTC
TRBV27	TRBJ1-1	14	.	.	CASSLSRSNTEAFF	TGTGCCAGCAGTTTATCACGCAGTAACACTGAAGCTTTCTTT
TRBV4-2	TRBJ2-2	16	many	.	CASSQVSAANTGELFF	TGTGCCAGCAGCCAAGTCAGTGCGGCAAACACCGGGGAGCTGTTTTTT
TRBV12-3/TRBV12-4	TRBJ2-2	13	few	.	CASSRDRRGELFF	TGTGCCAGCAGCCGGGACCGCCGCGGGGAGCTGTTTTTT
TRBV29-1	TRBJ1-2	14	.	TRBD1	CSVEDRDRALGYTF	TGCAGCGTTGAAGATCGCGACAGGGCCTTAGGCTACACCTTC
TRBV29-1	TRBJ2-7	14	few	.	CSVAGGEEGYEQYF	TGCAGCGTTGCGGGGGGCGAGGAGGGCTACGAGCAGTACTTC
TRBV4-3	TRBJ2-3	14	.	TRBD1	CASSQGQGRDTQYF	TGCGCCAGCAGCCAGGGACAGGGAAGAGATACGCAGTATTTT
TRBV6-1	TRBJ1-5	14	.	.	CAGGAQWADQPQHF	TGTGCCGGAGGCGCACAGTGGGCTGATCAGCCCCAGCATTTT
TRBV2	TRBJ2-1	16	few	.	CASSESRGITYNEQFF	TGTGCCAGCAGTGAGTCCCGGGGGATCACCTACAATGAGCAGTTCTTC
TRBV20-1	TRBJ1-1	12	many	.	CSAREGPTEAFF	TGCAGTGCTAGAGAGGGTCCCACTGAAGCTTTCTTT
TRBV14	TRBJ2-3	17	.	.	CASSQGLRRGGTDTQYF	TGTGCCAGCAGCCAAGGTCTCAGGAGGGGGGGCACAGATACGCAGTATTTT
TRBV28	TRBJ2-1	14	many	.	CAGSGTLTYNEQFF	TGTGCCGGTTCCGGGACTCTGACCTACAATGAGCAGTTCTTC
TRBV4-2	TRBJ2-7	15	many	.	CASSQVWGASYEQYF	TGTGCCAGCAGCCAAGTTTGGGGGGCATCCTACGAGCAGTACTTC
TRBV9	TRBJ1-4	15	.	.	CASSVRGAWNEKLFF	TGTGCCAGCAGCGTAAGAGGGGCTTGGAATGAAAAACTGTTTTTT
TRBV11-2	TRBJ2-1	13	.	.	CASSLGLAYEQFF	TGTGCCAGCAGCTTAGGGTTAGCCTATGAGCAGTTCTTC
TRBV12-3/TRBV12-4	TRBJ2-1	13	few	.	CASSLGTPNEQFF	TGTGCCAGCAGTTTAGGGACGCCAAATGAGCAGTTCTTC
TRBV5-1	TRBJ2-3	17	.	.	CASSLRSQLTSTDTQYF	TGCGCCAGCAGCTTACGGTCACAGCTTACTAGCACAGATACGCAGTATTTT
TRBV9	TRBJ2-2	16	few	TRBD1	CASSVQGAGDTGELFF	TGTGCCAGCAGCGTACAGGGGGCTGGGGACACCGGGGAGCTGTTTTTT
TRBV7-9	TRBJ2-5	16	few	TRBD2	CASSSSPAGGLGTQYF	TGTGCCAGCAGCTCCTCCCCGGCGGGGGGACTAGGTACCCAGTACTTC